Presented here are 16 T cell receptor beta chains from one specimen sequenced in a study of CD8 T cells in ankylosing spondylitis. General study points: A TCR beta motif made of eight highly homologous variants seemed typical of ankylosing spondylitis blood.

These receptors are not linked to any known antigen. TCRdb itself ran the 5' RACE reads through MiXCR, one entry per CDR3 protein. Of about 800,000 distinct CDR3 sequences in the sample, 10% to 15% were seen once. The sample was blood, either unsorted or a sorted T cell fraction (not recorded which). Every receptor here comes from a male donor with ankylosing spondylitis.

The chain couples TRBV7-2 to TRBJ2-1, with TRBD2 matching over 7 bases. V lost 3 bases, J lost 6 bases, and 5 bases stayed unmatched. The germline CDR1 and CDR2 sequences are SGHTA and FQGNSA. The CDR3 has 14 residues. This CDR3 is CASSLSRLANEQFF. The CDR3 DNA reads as TGTGCCAGCAGCTTGTCCAGACTAGCCAATGAGCAGTTCTTC.

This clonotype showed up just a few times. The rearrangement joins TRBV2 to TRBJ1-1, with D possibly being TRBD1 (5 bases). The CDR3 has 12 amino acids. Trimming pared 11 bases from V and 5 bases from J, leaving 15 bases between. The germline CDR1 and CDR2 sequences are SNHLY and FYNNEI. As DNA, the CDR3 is TGTGCCGGGTCCGGGGCCGGGACTGAAGCTTTCTTT. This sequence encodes CAGSGAGTEAFF. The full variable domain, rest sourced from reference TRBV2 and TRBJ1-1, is EPEVTQTPSHQVTQMGQEVILRCVPISNHLYFYWYRQILGQKVEFLVSFYNNEISEKSEIFDDQFSVERPDGSNFTLKIRSTKLEDSAMYFCAGSGAGTEAFFGQGTRLTVV.

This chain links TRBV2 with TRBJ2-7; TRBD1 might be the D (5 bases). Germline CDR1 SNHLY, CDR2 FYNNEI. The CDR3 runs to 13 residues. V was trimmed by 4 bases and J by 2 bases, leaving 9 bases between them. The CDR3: CASSVQVTYEQYF. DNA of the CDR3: TGTGCCAGCAGTGTACAGGTTACCTACGAGCAGTACTTC.

The CDR3 DNA reads as TGTGCCAGCAGTCCCCCGTCGGCGGATGAGCAGTTCTTC. It specifies CASSPPSADEQFF. V usage is TRBV12-3 or TRBV12-4 and J usage is TRBJ2-1, with D uncertain. The CDR3 spans 13 residues. V was clipped by 5 bases and J by 8 bases, with 13 bases between them.

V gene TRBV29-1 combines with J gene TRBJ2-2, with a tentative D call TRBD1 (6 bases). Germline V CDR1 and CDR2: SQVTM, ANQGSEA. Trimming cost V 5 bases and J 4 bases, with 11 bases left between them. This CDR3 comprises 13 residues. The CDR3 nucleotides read TGCAGCGTTCGCGCAGGGGCCACCGGGGAGCTGTTTTTT. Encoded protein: CSVRAGATGELFF.

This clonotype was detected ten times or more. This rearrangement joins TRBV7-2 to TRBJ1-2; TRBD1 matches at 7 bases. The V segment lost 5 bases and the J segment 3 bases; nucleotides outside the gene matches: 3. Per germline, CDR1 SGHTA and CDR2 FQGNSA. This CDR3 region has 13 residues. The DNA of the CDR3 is TGTGCCAGCAGCGCCGGACAGGACTATGGCTACACCTTC. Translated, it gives CASSAGQDYGYTF.

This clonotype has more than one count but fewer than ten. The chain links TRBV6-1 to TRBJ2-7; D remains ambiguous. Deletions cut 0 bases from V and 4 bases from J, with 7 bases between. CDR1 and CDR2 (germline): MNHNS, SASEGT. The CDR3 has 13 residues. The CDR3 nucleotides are TGTGCCAGCAGTGAAGCTGTTCCGTACGAGCAGTACTTC. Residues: CASSEAVPYEQYF.

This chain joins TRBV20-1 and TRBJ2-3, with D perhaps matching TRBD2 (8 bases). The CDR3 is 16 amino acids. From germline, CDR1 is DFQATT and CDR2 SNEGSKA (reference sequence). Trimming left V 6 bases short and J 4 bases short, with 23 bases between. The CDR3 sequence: CSARPSGLGGPDTQYF. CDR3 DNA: TGCAGTGCCCGCCCCTCGGGACTAGGGGGCCCAGATACGCAGTATTTT.

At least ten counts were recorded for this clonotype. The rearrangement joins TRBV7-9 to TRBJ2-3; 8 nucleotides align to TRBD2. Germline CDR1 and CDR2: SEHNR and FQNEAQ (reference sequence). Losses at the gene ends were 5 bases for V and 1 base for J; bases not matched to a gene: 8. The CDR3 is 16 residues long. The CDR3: CASSPWTAGGTDTQYF. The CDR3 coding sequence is TGTGCCAGCAGCCCTTGGACAGCGGGAGGCACAGATACGCAGTATTTT.

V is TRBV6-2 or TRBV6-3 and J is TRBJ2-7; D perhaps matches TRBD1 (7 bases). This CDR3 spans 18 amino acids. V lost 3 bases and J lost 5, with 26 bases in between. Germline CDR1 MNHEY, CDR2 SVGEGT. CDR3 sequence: CASSYPLMYRGREDEQYF. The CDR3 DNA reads TGTGCCAGCAGTTATCCATTAATGTACAGGGGAAGGGAGGACGAGCAGTACTTC.

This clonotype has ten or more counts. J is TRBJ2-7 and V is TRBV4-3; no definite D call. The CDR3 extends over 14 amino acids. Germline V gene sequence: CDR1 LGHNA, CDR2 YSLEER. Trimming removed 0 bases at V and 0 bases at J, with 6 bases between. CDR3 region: CASSQDPVSYEQYF. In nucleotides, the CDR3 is TGCGCCAGCAGCCAAGATCCAGTCTCCTACGAGCAGTACTTC.

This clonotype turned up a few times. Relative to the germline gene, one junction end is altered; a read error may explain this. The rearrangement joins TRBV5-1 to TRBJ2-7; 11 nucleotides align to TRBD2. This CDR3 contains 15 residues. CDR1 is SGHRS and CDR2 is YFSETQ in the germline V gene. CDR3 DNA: TGCGCCAGCAGATTGGGTGGGACTAGCGGCTACGAGCAGTACTTC. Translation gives CASRLGGTSGYEQYF. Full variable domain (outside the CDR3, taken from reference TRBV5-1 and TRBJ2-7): KAGVTQTPRYLIKTRGQQVTLSCSPISGHRSVSWYQQTPGQGLQFLFEYFSETQRNKGNFPGRFSGRQFSNSRSEMNVSTLELGDSALYLCASRLGGTSGYEQYFGPGTRLTVT.

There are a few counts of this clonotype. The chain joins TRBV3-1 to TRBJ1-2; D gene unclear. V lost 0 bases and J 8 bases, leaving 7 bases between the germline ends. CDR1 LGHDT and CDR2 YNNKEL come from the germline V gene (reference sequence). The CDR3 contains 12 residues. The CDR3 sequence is CASSQDITGYTF. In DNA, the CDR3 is TGTGCCAGCAGCCAAGACATCACCGGCTACACCTTC.

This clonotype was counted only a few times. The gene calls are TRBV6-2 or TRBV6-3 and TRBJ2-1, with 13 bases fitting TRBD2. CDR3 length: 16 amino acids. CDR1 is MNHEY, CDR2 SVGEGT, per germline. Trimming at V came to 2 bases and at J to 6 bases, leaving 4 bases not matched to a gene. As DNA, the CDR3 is TGTGCCAGCAGTTACGGACTAGCGGGAGTGGGCAATGAGCAGTTCTTC. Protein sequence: CASSYGLAGVGNEQFF.

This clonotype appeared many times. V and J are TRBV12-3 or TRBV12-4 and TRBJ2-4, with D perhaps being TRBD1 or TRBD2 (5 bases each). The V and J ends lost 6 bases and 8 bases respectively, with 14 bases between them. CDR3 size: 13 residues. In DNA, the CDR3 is TGTGCCAGCAGCCAATTTCAGGGAGACATTCAGTACTTC. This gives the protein CASSQFQGDIQYF.

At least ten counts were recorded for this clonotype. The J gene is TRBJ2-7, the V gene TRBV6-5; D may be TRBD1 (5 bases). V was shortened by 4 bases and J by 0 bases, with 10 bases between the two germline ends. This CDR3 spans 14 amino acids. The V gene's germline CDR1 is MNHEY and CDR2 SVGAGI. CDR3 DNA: TGTGCCAGCAGTTTGCGGACAACCTCCTACGAGCAGTACTTC. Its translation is CASSLRTTSYEQYF.